Below, 29 T cell receptor beta chains from the same sample are listed, as sequenced in a study of post-analysis software for immune sequencing data. Each TCR beta cDNA library carried unique molecular identifiers. TCRdb redid the calling of the PCR reads with MiXCR, one entry per CDR3 protein. Of roughly 800,000 distinct CDR3 sequences in the sample, roughly 50% were seen once. Which antigens these TCRs recognize remains unknown. Study outcomes and limitations: Patients used roughly five TRBV segments, including TRBV5-6, TRBV5-1 and TRBV20-1, more often than controls.

Sequenced material: blood. Every receptor here comes from a girl aged 10 to 17 with multiple sclerosis.

The chain has TRBV29-1 and TRBJ2-2; the match to TRBD1 covers 10 bases. The CDR3 has 14 residues. Germline V gives CDR1 SQVTM, CDR2 ANQGSEA. V dropped 6 bases and J dropped 6; count of bases not matched to a gene: 7. Here the CDR3 DNA reads TGCAGCGTAAAAGACAGGGGGCGCGCCGGGGAGCTGTTTTTT. This encodes CSVKDRGRAGELFF.

The chain couples TRBV9 to TRBJ2-1; 10 bases line up with TRBD1. V lost 4 bases to trimming and J lost 5 bases; unmatched junction nucleotides: 12. From germline, CDR1 is SGDLS and CDR2 YYNGEE. The CDR3 has 17 amino acids. The CDR3 reads CASSRGVGTGVNNEQFF. Written as DNA, the CDR3 is TGTGCCAGCAGCCGGGGAGTCGGGACAGGGGTTAACAATGAGCAGTTCTTC. The complete variable domain, with remaining parts taken from reference TRBV9 and TRBJ2-1, reads DSGVTQTPKHLITATGQRVTLRCSPRSGDLSVYWYQQSLDQGLQFLIQYYNGEERAKGNILERFSAQQFPDLHSELNLSSLELGDSALYFCASSRGVGTGVNNEQFFGPGTRLTVL.

The J gene is TRBJ2-7, the V gene TRBV3-1, with 9 bases fitting TRBD1. CDR3 length: 19 amino acids. Germline V gene lookup returns CDR1 LGHDT and CDR2 YNNKEL (reference sequence). The V segment lost 1 base and the J segment 3 bases; nucleotides outside the gene matches: 16. The DNA for the CDR3 is TGTGCCAGCAGCCAAGCGCCGGGACAGGGAACCTCCTCTCACTACGAGCAGTACTTC. The encoded protein is CASSQAPGQGTSSHYEQYF.

V and J are TRBV29-1 and TRBJ2-5, with D possibly matching TRBD1 (6 bases). Germline CDR1 SQVTM, CDR2 ANQGSEA. Trimming took 4 bases from V and 1 from J, leaving 13 bases between them. This CDR3 is 14 amino acids long. The CDR3 reads CSVVGHTIQETQYF. CDR3 nucleotide sequence: TGCAGCGTTGTGGGACATACAATCCAAGAGACCCAGTACTTC.

The J gene is TRBJ2-7, the V gene TRBV2; no firm D call. The DNA end is more similar to TRBJ2-5, so the J call may be wrong. Germline V CDR1 and CDR2: SNHLY, FYNNEI. This CDR3 has 15 amino acids. In nucleotides, the CDR3 is TGTGCCAGCAGTGAACGGCGATCCCTTCTGGAGACCCAGTACTTC. It translates to CASSERRSLLETQYF.

The chain employs TRBV6-1 and TRBJ1-5, with D possibly being TRBD1 (6 bases). V lost 7 bases to trimming and J lost 2 bases, with 15 bases between them. Germline V lookup: CDR1 MNHNS, CDR2 SASEGT. CDR3 size: 15 residues. The CDR3 DNA follows: TGTGCCAGCAATCAACCGACAGGCCGCAATCAGCCCCAGCATTTT. It codes for CASNQPTGRNQPQHF.

Turning to this clonotype: A junction end diverges from the germline sequence, so it may reflect a read error. The V and J genes are TRBV20-1 and TRBJ2-3; 13 bases map to TRBD2. This CDR3 comprises 14 residues. Germline V lookup: CDR1 DFQATT, CDR2 SNEGSKA (reference sequence). The CDR3 DNA reads TGCAGTGCCAGAGGACTAGCGGGAGTAGATACGCAGTATTTT. Its translation is CSARGLAGVDTQYF.

This clonotype was detected only a few times. V gene TRBV7-9 combines with J gene TRBJ2-7; 7 bases align to TRBD1. CDR3 length: 15 residues. Unmatched junction bases numbered 10, after V lost 3 bases and J lost 5 bases. Germline loops: CDR1 SEHNR, CDR2 FQNEAQ (reference sequence). The CDR3 DNA is TGTGCCAGCAGCTTTCCGAGACAGGGTTACGACGAGCAGTACTTC. Translated: CASSFPRQGYDEQYF. Variable domain in full (rest from reference TRBV7-9 and TRBJ2-7): DTGVSQNPRHKITKRGQNVTFRCDPISEHNRLYWYRQTLGQGPEFLTYFQNEAQLEKSRLLSDRFSAERPKGSFSTLEIQRTEQGDSAMYLCASSFPRQGYDEQYFGPGTRLTVT.

There are a few counts of this clonotype. V and J are TRBV29-1 and TRBJ2-7, with D uncertain. Trimming removed 6 bases at V and 5 bases at J, with 23 bases between. The CDR3 contains 15 residues. The germline gives CDR1 SQVTM, CDR2 ANQGSEA. CDR3 sequence: CSVGNRSLLGNEQYF. In DNA form, the CDR3 reads TGCAGCGTGGGTAACCGCTCGCTCTTGGGAAACGAGCAGTACTTC.

The rearrangement links TRBV6-1 to TRBJ1-5; D not certain. Germline-derived CDR1 and CDR2 are MNHNS and SASEGT. V was pared by 4 bases and J by 6 bases, with 19 bases between. The CDR3 runs 16 residues. Written as DNA, the CDR3 is TGTGCCAGCAGTGTACCGGCGGCAGGAATCGGTCAGCCCCAGCATTTT. Translating it yields CASSVPAAGIGQPQHF.

This sequence joins TRBV12-3 or TRBV12-4 and TRBJ2-1; 10 bases map to TRBD2. With 5 bases clipped from V and 7 bases from J, the junction kept 11 bases outside the gene matches. There are 16 residues in the CDR3. CDR3 loop: CASSLLAGPFGNEQFF. DNA for the CDR3: TGTGCCAGCAGTCTACTAGCGGGACCCTTTGGGAATGAGCAGTTCTTC.

V gene TRBV20-1 combines with J gene TRBJ2-7; TRBD2 matches 9 bases. With the DNA end fitting TRBJ2-5 better, the J assignment may be wrong. CDR1 DFQATT and CDR2 SNEGSKA come from the germline V gene (reference sequence). This CDR3 spans 15 amino acids. The CDR3 sequence is CSARDVRGGWETQYF. The CDR3 region has the DNA TGCAGTGCTAGAGATGTGCGGGGGGGTTGGGAGACCCAGTACTTC.

This chain links TRBV20-1 with TRBJ2-1; 12 nucleotides agree with TRBD1. Germline trimming cut 5 bases from V and 8 bases from J; bases unmatched to any gene: 7. In germline, CDR1 is DFQATT, CDR2 SNEGSKA (reference sequence). The CDR3 spans 14 residues. The CDR3 here is CSARPGQGAHEQFF. DNA of the CDR3: TGCAGTGCTCGCCCGGGACAGGGGGCCCATGAGCAGTTCTTC.

The chain links TRBV20-1 to TRBJ2-3; D is unclear. The CDR3 length is 15 residues. V lost 4 bases to trimming and J lost 1 base, with 15 bases between them. CDR1 DFQATT and CDR2 SNEGSKA come from the germline V gene (reference sequence). The CDR3: CSAKDAKSGTDTQYF. In nucleotides, the CDR3 is TGCAGTGCTAAGGATGCGAAGTCGGGCACAGATACGCAGTATTTT.

The rearrangement links TRBV20-1 to TRBJ2-1; 7 bases map to TRBD2. In germline, CDR1 is DFQATT, CDR2 SNEGSKA (reference sequence). This CDR3 is built from 11 residues. J was trimmed by 11 bases and V by 6 bases; bases with no gene match: 7. CDR3 DNA: TGCAGTGCACTAGCGTGGGATAAGCAGTTCTTC. Translation gives CSALAWDKQFF.

The gene calls are TRBV6-6 and TRBJ2-5, with 7 bases fitting TRBD1. The trim removed 6 bases at V and 3 bases at J, leaving 7 bases unmatched. Looked up from germline, CDR1 is MNHNY and CDR2 is SVGAGI (reference sequence). CDR3 size: 14 residues. This CDR3 reads CASRPGTVKETQYF. The CDR3 coding sequence is TGTGCCAGCAGACCCGGGACAGTGAAAGAGACCCAGTACTTC.

V is TRBV6-1 and J is TRBJ2-5, with D possibly TRBD1 on 7 matching bases. Looked up from germline, CDR1 is MNHNS and CDR2 is SASEGT. V was pared by 2 bases and J by 7 bases, with 20 bases between. There are 16 residues in the CDR3. The CDR3 DNA is TGTGCCAGCAGTGAAATCGGCAGGGGGGATGGAGGGACCCAGTACTTC. It is translated as CASSEIGRGDGGTQYF.

This clonotype has just one count. This chain joins TRBV4-1 and TRBJ2-5; D is possibly TRBD1 (5 bases). The CDR3 extends over 15 amino acids. CDR1 is MGHRA and CDR2 is YSYEKL in the germline V gene. Trimming took 1 base from V and 11 from J, leaving 20 bases between them. In DNA form, the CDR3 reads TGCGCCAGCAGCCAAGTACAGGTCCCCGCGATGGGGCAGTACTTC. It is translated as CASSQVQVPAMGQYF.

Of note for this clonotype: Sequence at one end of the junction differs from germline and may be a read error. The rearrangement links TRBV7-9 to TRBJ2-3; 7 positions agree with TRBD2. The germline V gene has CDR1 SEHNR and CDR2 FQNEAQ (reference sequence). This CDR3 contains 15 residues. CDR3 DNA sequence: TGTGCCAGCAGCAAGACTAGCCTTAAGCGAGATACGCGGTATTTT. Translating gives CASSKTSLKRDTRYF.

The chain is built from TRBV27 and TRBJ2-1; TRBD1 is a possible D gene (6 bases). The CDR3 has 16 amino acids. Germline V gene lookup returns CDR1 MNHEY and CDR2 SMNVEV (reference sequence). The V end was cut by 2 bases, the J end by 5 bases, with 16 bases between. CDR3 bases: TGTGCCAGCAGTTTACGATTACCAGGGGCGAACAATGAGCAGTTCTTC. Residues: CASSLRLPGANNEQFF.

This clonotype appeared a few times. The chain recombines TRBV18 with TRBJ2-5; D uncertain. This CDR3 has 13 residues. Deletions cut 5 bases from V and 3 bases from J, with 10 bases between. Germline values: CDR1 KGHSH, CDR2 LQKENI. In nucleotides, the CDR3 is TGTGCCAGCTCAGCCGACGTAAAAGAGACCCAGTACTTC. Amino acids: CASSADVKETQYF.

There are a few counts of this clonotype. The chain has TRBV30 and TRBJ2-1; tentatively, D is TRBD2 (5 bases). CDR1 GTSNPN and CDR2 SVGIG come from the germline V gene (reference sequence). V was cut by 5 bases and J by 6 bases, with 14 bases left in between. This CDR3 is 13 amino acids long. CDR3 coding DNA: TGTGCCTGGCTAAGAGGGAACGTCAATGAGCAGTTCTTC. This codes for CAWLRGNVNEQFF.

The chain joins TRBV29-1 to TRBJ2-1; weak D call: TRBD2 (5 bases). This CDR3 comprises 14 residues. Germline values: CDR1 SQVTM, CDR2 ANQGSEA. V was shortened by 1 base and J by 0 bases, with 7 bases between the two germline ends. CDR3 DNA sequence: TGCAGCGTTGAAGGGACTTCCTCCTACAATGAGCAGTTCTTC. Translating it yields CSVEGTSSYNEQFF.

The chain has TRBV29-1 and TRBJ2-3; no reliable D call. Germline CDR1 and CDR2: SQVTM and ANQGSEA. This CDR3 spans 11 amino acids. V was cut by 7 bases and J by 2 bases, with 7 bases left in between. CDR3 residues: CSAEATDTQYF. In DNA form, the CDR3 reads TGCAGCGCAGAAGCCACAGATACGCAGTATTTT.

This clonotype has at least ten counts. The genes are TRBV12-3 or TRBV12-4 and TRBJ2-3; D unresolved. Trimming left V 1 base short and J 2 bases short, with 4 bases between. The CDR3 contains 13 residues. The DNA for the CDR3 is TGTGCCAGCAGTTTAGACTTCACAGATACGCAGTATTTT. It codes for CASSLDFTDTQYF.

CDR3 bases: TGCAGTGCCCGCCCGGGACAGGGTGCAGAGACCCAGTACTTC. Its translation: CSARPGQGAETQYF. The rearrangement links TRBV20-1 to TRBJ2-5; 9 bases are a match to TRBD1. The CDR3 runs to 14 residues. Per the germline V gene, CDR1 is DFQATT and CDR2 is SNEGSKA (reference sequence). J was trimmed by 4 bases and V by 6 bases; bases with no gene match: 9.

The chain uses TRBV6-5 and TRBJ1-5; D gene uncertain. Trimming removed 6 bases from V and 1 base from J, with 10 bases in between. The CDR3 sequence is 14 residues long. Per the germline V gene, CDR1 is MNHEY and CDR2 is SVGAGI. The chain's CDR3 is CASSFLPSNQPQHF. The CDR3, as DNA: TGTGCCAGCAGCTTTCTCCCGAGCAATCAGCCCCAGCATTTT.

In nucleotides, the CDR3 is TGTGCCAGCAGCCCTCCTAGGGGTTCGGGTCAAGAGACCCAGTACTTC. Its translation is CASSPPRGSGQETQYF. The rearrangement links TRBV7-9 to TRBJ2-5; tentative D call: TRBD1 (5 bases). V lost 5 bases to trimming and J lost 2 bases, with 18 bases between them. The germline V gene has CDR1 SEHNR and CDR2 FQNEAQ (reference sequence). There are 16 residues in the CDR3.

This clonotype turned up a few times. The V call is TRBV4-1, the J call TRBJ1-5; possibly TRBD1 for D (5 bases). Germline V gene sequence: CDR1 MGHRA, CDR2 YSYEKL. V dropped 0 bases and J dropped 3 bases, with 9 bases sitting between them. The CDR3 is 15 amino acids. This CDR3 is CASSQDRVFNQPQHF. The CDR3 nucleotides are TGCGCCAGCAGCCAAGACAGGGTATTCAATCAGCCCCAGCATTTT.